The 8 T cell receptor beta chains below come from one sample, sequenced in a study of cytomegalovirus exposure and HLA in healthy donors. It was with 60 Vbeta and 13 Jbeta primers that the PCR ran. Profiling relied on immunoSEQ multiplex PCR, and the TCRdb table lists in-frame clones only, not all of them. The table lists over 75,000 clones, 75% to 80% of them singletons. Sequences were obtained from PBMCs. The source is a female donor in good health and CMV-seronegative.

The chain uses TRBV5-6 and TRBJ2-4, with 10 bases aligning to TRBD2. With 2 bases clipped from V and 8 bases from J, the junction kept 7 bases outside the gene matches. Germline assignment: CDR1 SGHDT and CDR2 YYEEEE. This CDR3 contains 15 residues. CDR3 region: CASSLTSGGADIQYF. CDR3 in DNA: TGTGCCAGCAGCTTAACAAGCGGGGGGGCCGACATTCAGTACTTC.

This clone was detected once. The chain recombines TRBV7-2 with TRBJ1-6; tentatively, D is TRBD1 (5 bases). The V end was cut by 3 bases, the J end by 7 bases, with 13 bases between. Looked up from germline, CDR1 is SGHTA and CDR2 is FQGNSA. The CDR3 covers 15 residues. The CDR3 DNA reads TGTGCCAGCAGCTTTACAGGCGAGGTAAATTCACCCCTCCACTTT. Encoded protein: CASSFTGEVNSPLHF. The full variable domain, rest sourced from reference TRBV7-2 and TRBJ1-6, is GAGVSQSPSNKVTEKGKDVELRCDPISGHTALYWYRQSLGQGLEFLIYFQGNSAPDKSGLPSDRFSAERTGGSVSTLTIQRTQQEDSAVYLCASSFTGEVNSPLHFGNGTRLTVT.

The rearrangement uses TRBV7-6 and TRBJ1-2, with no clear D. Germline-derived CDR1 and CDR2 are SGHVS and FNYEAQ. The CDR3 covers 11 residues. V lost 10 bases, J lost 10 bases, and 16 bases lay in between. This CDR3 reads CATNPEGDYTF. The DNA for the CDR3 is TGTGCCACAAACCCGGAGGGTGACTACACCTTC.

As DNA, the CDR3 is TGTGCCAGCAGACAGGGGGATACTTCACCCCTCCACTTT. Residues: CASRQGDTSPLHF. The chain employs TRBV7-9 and TRBJ1-6, with 8 positions matching TRBD1. Germline-derived CDR1 and CDR2 are SEHNR and FQNEAQ (reference sequence). The CDR3 runs 13 residues. Germline trimming cut 6 bases from V and 9 bases from J; bases unmatched to any gene: 4.

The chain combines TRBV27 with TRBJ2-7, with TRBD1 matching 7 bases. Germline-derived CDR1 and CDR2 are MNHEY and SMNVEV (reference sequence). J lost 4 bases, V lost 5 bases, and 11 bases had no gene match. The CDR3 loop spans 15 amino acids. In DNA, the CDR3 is TGTGCCAGCAGTGTGGACAGGCCCACGGGGTACGAGCAGTACTTC. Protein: CASSVDRPTGYEQYF.

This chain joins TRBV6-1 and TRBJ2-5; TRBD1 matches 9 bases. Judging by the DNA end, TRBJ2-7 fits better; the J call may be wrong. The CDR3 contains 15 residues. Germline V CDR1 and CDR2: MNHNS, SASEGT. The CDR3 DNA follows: TGTGCCAGCATAAGGGACAGGGTCCTCTCCTACGAGCAGTACTTC. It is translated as CASIRDRVLSYEQYF.

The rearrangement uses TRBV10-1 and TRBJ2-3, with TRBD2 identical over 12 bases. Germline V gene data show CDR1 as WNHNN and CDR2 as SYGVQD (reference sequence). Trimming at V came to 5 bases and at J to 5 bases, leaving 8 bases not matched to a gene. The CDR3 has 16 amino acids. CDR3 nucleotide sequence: TGCGCCAGCAGTCCCCGGACTAGCGGGACGCTAGATACGCAGTATTTT. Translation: CASSPRTSGTLDTQYF.

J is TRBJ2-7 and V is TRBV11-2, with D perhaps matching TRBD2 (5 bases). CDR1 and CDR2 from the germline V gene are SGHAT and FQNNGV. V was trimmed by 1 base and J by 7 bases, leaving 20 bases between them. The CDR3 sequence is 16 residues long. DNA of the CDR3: TGTGCCAGCAGCTTAGTGGTGGGGTTTGTGTCGGGGGAGCAGTACTTC. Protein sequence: CASSLVVGFVSGEQYF.